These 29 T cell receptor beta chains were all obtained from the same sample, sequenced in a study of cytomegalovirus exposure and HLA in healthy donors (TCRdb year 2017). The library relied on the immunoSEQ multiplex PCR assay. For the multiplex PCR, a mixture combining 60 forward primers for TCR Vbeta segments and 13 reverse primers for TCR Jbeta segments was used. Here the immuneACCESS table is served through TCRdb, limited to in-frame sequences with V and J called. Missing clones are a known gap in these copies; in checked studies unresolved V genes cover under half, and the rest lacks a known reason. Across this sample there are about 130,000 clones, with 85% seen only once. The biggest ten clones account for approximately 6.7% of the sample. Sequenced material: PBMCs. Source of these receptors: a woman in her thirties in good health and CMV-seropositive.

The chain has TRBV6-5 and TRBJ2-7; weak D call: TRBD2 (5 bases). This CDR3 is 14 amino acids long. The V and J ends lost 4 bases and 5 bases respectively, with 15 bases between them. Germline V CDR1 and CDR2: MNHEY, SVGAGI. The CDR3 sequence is CASSSESTEDEQYF. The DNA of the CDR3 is TGTGCCAGCAGTTCCGAGAGCACGGAGGACGAGCAGTACTTC.

CDR3 DNA sequence: TGTGCCAGTAACCCCGGCACAGGGCGAGGGGAGACCCAGTACTTC. It encodes CASNPGTGRGETQYF. V gene TRBV19 combines with J gene TRBJ2-5; possibly TRBD1 for D (6 bases). In germline, CDR1 is LNHDA, CDR2 SQIVND (reference sequence). The V end was cut by 7 bases, the J end by 5 bases, with 20 bases between. The CDR3 has 15 residues. Full variable domain (outside the CDR3, taken from reference TRBV19 and TRBJ2-5): DGGITQSPKYLFRKEGQNVTLSCEQNLNHDAMYWYRQDPGQGLRLIYYSQIVNDFQKGDIAEGYSVSREKKESFPLTVTSAQKNPTAFYLCASNPGTGRGETQYFGPGTRLLVL.

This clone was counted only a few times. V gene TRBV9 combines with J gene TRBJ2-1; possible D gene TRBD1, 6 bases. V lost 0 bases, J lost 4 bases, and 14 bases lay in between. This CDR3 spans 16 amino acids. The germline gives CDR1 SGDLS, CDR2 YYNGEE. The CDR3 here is CASSVGQAKGYNEQFF. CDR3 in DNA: TGTGCCAGCAGCGTAGGACAGGCGAAAGGGTACAATGAGCAGTTCTTC.

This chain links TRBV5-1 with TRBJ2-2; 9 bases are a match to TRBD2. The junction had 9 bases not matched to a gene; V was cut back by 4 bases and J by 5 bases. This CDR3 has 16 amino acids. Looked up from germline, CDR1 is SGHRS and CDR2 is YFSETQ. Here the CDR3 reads CASSATGTSFTGELFF. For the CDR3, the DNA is TGCGCCAGCAGCGCAACCGGGACTAGCTTTACCGGGGAGCTGTTTTTT.

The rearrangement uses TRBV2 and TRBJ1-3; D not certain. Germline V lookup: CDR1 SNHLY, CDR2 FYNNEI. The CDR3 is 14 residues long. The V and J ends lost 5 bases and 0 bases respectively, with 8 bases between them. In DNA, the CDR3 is TGTGCCAGCAGTCGGTCTAACTCTGGAAACACCATATATTTT. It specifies CASSRSNSGNTIYF.

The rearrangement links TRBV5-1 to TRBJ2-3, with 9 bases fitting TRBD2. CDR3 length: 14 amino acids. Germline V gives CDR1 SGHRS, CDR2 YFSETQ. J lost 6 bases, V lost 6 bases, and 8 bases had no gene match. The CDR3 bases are TGCGCCAGCAACAGCGGGGGGATTGGCGATACGCAGTATTTT. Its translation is CASNSGGIGDTQYF.

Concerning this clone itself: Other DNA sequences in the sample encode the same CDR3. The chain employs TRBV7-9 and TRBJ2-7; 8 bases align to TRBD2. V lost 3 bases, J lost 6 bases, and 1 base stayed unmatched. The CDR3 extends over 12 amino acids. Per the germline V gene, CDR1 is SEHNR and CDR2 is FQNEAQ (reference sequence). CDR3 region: CASSFGGGEQYF. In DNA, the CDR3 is TGTGCCAGCAGCTTCGGGGGGGGCGAGCAGTACTTC. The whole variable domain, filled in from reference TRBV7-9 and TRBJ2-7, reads DTGVSQNPRHKITKRGQNVTFRCDPISEHNRLYWYRQTLGQGPEFLTYFQNEAQLEKSRLLSDRFSAERPKGSFSTLEIQRTEQGDSAMYLCASSFGGGEQYFGPGTRLTVT.

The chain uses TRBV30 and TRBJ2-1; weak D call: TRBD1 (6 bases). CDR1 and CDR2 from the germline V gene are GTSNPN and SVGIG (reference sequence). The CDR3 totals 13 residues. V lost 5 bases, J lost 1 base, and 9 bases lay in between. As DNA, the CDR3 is TGTGCCTGGGGGGGCCCGTCCTACAATGAGCAGTTCTTC. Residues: CAWGGPSYNEQFF.

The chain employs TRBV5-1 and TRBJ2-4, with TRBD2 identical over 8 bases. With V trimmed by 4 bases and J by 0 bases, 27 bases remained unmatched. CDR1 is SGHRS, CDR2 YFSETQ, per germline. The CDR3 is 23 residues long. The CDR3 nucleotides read TGCGCCAGCAGCCCCGGTGGACAGCTCGGGGGGACTAGGCAGATGAAAGCCAAAAACATTCAGTACTTC. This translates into CASSPGGQLGGTRQMKAKNIQYF.

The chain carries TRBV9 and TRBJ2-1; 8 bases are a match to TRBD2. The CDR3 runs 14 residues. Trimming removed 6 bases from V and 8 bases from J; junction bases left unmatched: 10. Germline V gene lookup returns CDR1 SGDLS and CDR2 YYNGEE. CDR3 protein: CASTRGTSVHEQFF. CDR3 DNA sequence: TGTGCCAGCACACGCGGGACTAGTGTTCATGAGCAGTTCTTC. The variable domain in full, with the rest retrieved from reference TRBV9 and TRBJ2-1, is DSGVTQTPKHLITATGQRVTLRCSPRSGDLSVYWYQQSLDQGLQFLIQYYNGEERAKGNILERFSAQQFPDLHSELNLSSLELGDSALYFCASTRGTSVHEQFFGPGTRLTVL.

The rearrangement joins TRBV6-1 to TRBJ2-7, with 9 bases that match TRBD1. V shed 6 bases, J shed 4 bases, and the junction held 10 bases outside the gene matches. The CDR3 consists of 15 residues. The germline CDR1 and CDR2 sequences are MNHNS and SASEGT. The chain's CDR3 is CASSRTGGAGYEQYF. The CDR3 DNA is TGTGCCAGCAGCCGCACAGGGGGCGCAGGATACGAGCAGTACTTC.

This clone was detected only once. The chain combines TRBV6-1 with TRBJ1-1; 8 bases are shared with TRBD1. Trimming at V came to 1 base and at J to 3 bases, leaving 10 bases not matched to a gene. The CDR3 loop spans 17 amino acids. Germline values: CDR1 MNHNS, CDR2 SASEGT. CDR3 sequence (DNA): TGTGCCAGCAGTGAAGAGTCGGACAGGGATTGGGACACTGAAGCTTTCTTT. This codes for CASSEESDRDWDTEAFF.

Here the CDR3 DNA reads TGTGCCACCAGCAGAGGCGGGGGACAGGGGAATGAAAAACTGTTTTTT. Translation: CATSRGGGQGNEKLFF. V and J are TRBV15 and TRBJ1-4; 10 positions agree with TRBD1. The CDR3 covers 16 residues. With 1 base clipped from V and 5 bases from J, the junction kept 4 bases outside the gene matches. Germline values: CDR1 LNHNV, CDR2 YYDKDF (reference sequence).

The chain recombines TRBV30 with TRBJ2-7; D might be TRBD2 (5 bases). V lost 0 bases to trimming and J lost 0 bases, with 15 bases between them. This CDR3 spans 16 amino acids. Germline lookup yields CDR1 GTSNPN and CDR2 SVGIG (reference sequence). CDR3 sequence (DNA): TGTGCCTGGAGTGTACCCCCGAGGACTGCCTCCTACGAGCAGTACTTC. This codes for CAWSVPPRTASYEQYF.

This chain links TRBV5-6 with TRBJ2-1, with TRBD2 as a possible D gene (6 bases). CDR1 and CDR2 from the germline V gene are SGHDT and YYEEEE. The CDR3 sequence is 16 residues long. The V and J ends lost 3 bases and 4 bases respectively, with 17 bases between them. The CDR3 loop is CASSSLAGEAYNEQFF. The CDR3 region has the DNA TGTGCCAGCAGCTCCCTTGCCGGGGAGGCGTACAATGAGCAGTTCTTC.

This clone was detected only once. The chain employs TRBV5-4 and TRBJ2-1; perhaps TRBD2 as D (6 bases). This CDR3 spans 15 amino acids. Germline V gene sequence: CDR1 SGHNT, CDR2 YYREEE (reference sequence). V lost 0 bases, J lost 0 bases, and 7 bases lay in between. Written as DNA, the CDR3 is TGTGCCAGCAGCTTGGAGACTAGCTCCTACAATGAGCAGTTCTTC. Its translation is CASSLETSSYNEQFF.

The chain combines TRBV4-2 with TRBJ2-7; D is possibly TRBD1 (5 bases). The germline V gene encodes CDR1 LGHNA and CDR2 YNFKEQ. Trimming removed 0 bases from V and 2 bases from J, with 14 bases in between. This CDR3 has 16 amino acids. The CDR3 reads CASSQEWTSAAYEQYF. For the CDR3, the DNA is TGTGCCAGCAGCCAAGAATGGACATCCGCGGCCTACGAGCAGTACTTC.

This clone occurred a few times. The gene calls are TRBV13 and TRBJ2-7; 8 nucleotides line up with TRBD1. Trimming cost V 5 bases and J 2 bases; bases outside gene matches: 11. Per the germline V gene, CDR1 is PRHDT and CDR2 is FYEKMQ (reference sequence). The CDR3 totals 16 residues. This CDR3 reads CASSILRQGLAYEQYF. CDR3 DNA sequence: TGTGCCAGCAGCATCCTTCGACAGGGGCTTGCCTACGAGCAGTACTTC.

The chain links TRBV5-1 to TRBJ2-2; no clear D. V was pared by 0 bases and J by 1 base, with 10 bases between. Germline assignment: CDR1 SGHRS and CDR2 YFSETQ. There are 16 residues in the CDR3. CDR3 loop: CASSLGSSWNTGELFF. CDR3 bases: TGCGCCAGCAGCTTGGGGAGTAGCTGGAACACCGGGGAGCTGTTTTTT.

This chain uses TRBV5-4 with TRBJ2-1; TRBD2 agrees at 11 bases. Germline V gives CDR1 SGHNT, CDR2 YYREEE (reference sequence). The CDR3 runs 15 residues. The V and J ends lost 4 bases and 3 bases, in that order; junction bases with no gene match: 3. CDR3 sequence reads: CASSLSGGVYNEQFF. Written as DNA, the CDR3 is TGTGCCAGCAGCCTTAGCGGGGGGGTCTACAATGAGCAGTTCTTC.

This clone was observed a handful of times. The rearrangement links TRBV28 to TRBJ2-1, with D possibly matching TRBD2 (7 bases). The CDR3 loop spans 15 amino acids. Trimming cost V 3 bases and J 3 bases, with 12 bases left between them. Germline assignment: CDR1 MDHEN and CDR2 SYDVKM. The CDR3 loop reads CASSFGGAGYNEQFF. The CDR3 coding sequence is TGTGCCAGCAGTTTTGGGGGGGCCGGCTACAATGAGCAGTTCTTC.

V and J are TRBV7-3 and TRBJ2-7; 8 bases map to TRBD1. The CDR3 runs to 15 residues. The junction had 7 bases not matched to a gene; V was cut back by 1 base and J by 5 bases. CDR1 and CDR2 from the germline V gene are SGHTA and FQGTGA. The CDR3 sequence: CASSLMGTGVNEQYF. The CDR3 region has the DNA TGTGCCAGCAGCTTAATGGGGACAGGCGTAAACGAGCAGTACTTC.

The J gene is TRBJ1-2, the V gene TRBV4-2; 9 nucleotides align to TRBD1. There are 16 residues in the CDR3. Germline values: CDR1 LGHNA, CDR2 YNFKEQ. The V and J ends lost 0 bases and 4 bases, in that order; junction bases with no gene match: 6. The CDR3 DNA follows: TGTGCCAGCAGCCAAGAGGGGACAGGGCTAAGCTATGGCTACACCTTC. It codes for CASSQEGTGLSYGYTF.

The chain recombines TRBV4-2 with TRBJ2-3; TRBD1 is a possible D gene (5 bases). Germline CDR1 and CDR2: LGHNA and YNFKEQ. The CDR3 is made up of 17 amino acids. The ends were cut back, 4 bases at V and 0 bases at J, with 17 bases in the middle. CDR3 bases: TGTGCCAGCAGCCCACACGAAGGGGCCCCTAGCACAGATACGCAGTATTTT. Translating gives CASSPHEGAPSTDTQYF.

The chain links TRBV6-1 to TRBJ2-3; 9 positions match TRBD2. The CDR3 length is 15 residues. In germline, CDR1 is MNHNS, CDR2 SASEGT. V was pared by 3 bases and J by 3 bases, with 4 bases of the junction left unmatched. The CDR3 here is CASSDTLAGTDTQYF. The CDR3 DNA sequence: TGTGCCAGCAGTGATACACTAGCGGGTACAGATACGCAGTATTTT.

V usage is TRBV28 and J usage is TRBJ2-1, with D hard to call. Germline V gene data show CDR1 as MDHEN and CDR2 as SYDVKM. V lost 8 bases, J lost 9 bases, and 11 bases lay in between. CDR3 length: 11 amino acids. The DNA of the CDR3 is TGTGCCAGCGAACGTGGCCTTGAGCAGTTCTTC. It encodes CASERGLEQFF.

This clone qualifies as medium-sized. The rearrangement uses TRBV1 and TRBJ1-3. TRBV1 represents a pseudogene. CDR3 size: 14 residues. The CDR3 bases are TGCACCCACCTGGGGGGTGCCTCTGGAAACACCATATATTTT. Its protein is CTHLGGASGNTIYF.

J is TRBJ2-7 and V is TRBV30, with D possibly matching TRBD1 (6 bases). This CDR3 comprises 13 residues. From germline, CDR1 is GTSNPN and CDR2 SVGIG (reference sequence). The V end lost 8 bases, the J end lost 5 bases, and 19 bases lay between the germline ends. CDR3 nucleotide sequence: TGTGCCGGTGACAGGTCCCCCCCCCACGAGCAGTACTTC. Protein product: CAGDRSPPHEQYF.

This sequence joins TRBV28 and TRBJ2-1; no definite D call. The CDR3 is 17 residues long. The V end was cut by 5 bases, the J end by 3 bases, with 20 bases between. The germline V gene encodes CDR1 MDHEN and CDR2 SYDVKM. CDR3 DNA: TGTGCCAGCAGTCCCCCACTGTCTGAGGAGTACTACAATGAGCAGTTCTTC. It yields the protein CASSPPLSEEYYNEQFF.